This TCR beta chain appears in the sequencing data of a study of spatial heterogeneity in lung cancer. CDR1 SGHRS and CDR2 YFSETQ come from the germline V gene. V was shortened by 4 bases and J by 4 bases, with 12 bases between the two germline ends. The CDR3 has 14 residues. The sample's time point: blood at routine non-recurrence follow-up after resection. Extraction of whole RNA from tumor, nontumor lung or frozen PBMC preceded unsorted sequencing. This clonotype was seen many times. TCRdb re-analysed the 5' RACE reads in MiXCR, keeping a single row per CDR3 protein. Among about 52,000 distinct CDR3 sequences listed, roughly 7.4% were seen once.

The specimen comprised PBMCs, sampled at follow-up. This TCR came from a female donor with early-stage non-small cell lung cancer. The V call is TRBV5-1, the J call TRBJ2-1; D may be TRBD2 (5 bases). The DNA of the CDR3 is TGCGCCAGCAGCACAGACGGACTTTACAATGAGCAGTTCTTC. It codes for CASSTDGLYNEQFF.